These 29 T cell receptor beta chains originate from one sample sequenced in a study of radiation and T cells in renal cell carcinoma. Specified time point: blood 4 weeks post-SBRT, at nephrectomy. The treatment was: 15 Gy SBRT to primary tumor, nephrectomy 4 weeks later. Clones were read by immunoSEQ multiplex PCR, and TCRdb kept only the in-frame ones, dropping some. The sample contains around 81,000 clones, about 82% of which appear only once. The source material was blood, sampled from a patient whose treatment included radiotherapy and nephrectomy. These receptors were collected from a man aged 50 to 59 with renal cell carcinoma.

CDR3 residues: CASSQGGGSRTDTQYF. The CDR3 region has the DNA TGTGCCAGCAGCCAGGGTGGCGGCAGTCGCACAGATACGCAGTATTTT. This chain links TRBV4-2 with TRBJ2-3; D ambiguous. The V gene lost 3 bases and the J gene lost 1 base, with 14 bases spanning the gap. The CDR3 loop spans 16 amino acids. Looked up from germline, CDR1 is LGHNA and CDR2 is YNFKEQ.

The chain joins TRBV5-1 to TRBJ2-3; D not certain. V was trimmed by 0 bases and J by 1 base, leaving 6 bases between them. Per germline, CDR1 SGHRS and CDR2 YFSETQ. This CDR3 has 14 amino acids. The CDR3 loop reads CASSLDTRTDTQYF. In DNA, the CDR3 is TGCGCCAGCAGCTTGGACACCCGCACAGATACGCAGTATTTT. The full variable domain, in which reference TRBV5-1 and TRBJ2-3 provide the parts outside the CDR3, is KAGVTQTPRYLIKTRGQQVTLSCSPISGHRSVSWYQQTPGQGLQFLFEYFSETQRNKGNFPGRFSGRQFSNSRSEMNVSTLELGDSALYLCASSLDTRTDTQYFGPGTRLTVL.

The chain links TRBV6-5 to TRBJ1-2; D is undetermined. V was clipped by 0 bases and J by 2 bases, with 10 bases between them. This CDR3 has 15 residues. CDR1 and CDR2 from the germline V gene are MNHEY and SVGAGI. The DNA for the CDR3 is TGTGCCAGCAGTTACTCAAAACAGACAAACTATGGCTACACCTTC. Translation: CASSYSKQTNYGYTF.

V is TRBV9 and J is TRBJ2-3; TRBD2 aligns across 11 bases. The germline gives CDR1 SGDLS, CDR2 YYNGEE. The ends lost 3 bases at V and 14 bases at J; junction bases unmatched: 8. The CDR3 consists of 13 residues. CDR3 nucleotide sequence: TGTGCCAGCAGCGAGAGACTAGCGGGGCCAACGTATTTT. It translates to CASSERLAGPTYF.

This clone appeared a single time. This sequence joins TRBV25-1 and TRBJ2-3, with D possibly being TRBD1 (8 bases). The germline V gene has CDR1 MGHDK and CDR2 SYGVNS. The CDR3 totals 16 residues. With 4 bases removed from V and 0 bases from J, the gap between germline ends came to 14 bases. CDR3 region: CASSVGGDRSTDTQYF. The CDR3 DNA follows: TGTGCCAGCAGTGTAGGGGGGGACAGGAGCACAGATACGCAGTATTTT.

This clone was observed a few times. The rearrangement joins TRBV6-5 to TRBJ2-7; 8 bases are shared with TRBD2. V gave up 5 bases and J gave up 7 bases; unmatched junction bases: 10. This CDR3 comprises 14 residues. Germline assignment: CDR1 MNHEY and CDR2 SVGAGI. The DNA for the CDR3 is TGTGCCAGCAGTCCAAGCGGGAGTCCACGGGAGCAGTACTTC. Protein sequence: CASSPSGSPREQYF.

The J gene is TRBJ2-7, the V gene TRBV6-5, with TRBD2 as a possible D gene (6 bases). CDR3 length: 15 amino acids. The V end lost 0 bases, the J end lost 3 bases, and 12 bases lay between the germline ends. Germline CDR1 is MNHEY and CDR2 is SVGAGI. CDR3 in DNA: TGTGCCAGCAGTTACTCGAGCGGGTTCTACTACGAGCAGTACTTC. This gives the protein CASSYSSGFYYEQYF.

The chain is built from TRBV4-2 and TRBJ2-2, with TRBD1 matching 8 bases. Germline V CDR1 and CDR2: LGHNA, YNFKEQ. CDR3 length: 15 amino acids. V dropped 4 bases and J dropped 4; count of bases not matched to a gene: 5. The CDR3 is CASSPQGAATGELFF. In DNA form, the CDR3 reads TGTGCCAGCAGCCCTCAGGGGGCGGCCACCGGGGAGCTGTTTTTT.

Only a few counts were recorded for this clone. This chain uses TRBV6-5 with TRBJ1-1; the D is unclear. Trimming stripped 0 bases from V and 3 bases from J, with 11 bases between. The CDR3 runs to 15 residues. Germline V gene data show CDR1 as MNHEY and CDR2 as SVGAGI. The DNA of the CDR3 is TGTGCCAGCAGTTACTCCCCGTCAAAATACACTGAAGCTTTCTTT. As protein: CASSYSPSKYTEAFF.

The chain has TRBV18 and TRBJ1-1; D is ambiguous. Looked up from germline, CDR1 is KGHSH and CDR2 is LQKENI. CDR3 size: 13 residues. Trimming removed 1 base at V and 1 base at J, with 4 bases between. The CDR3 sequence: CASSPLENTEAFF. As DNA, the CDR3 is TGTGCCAGCTCACCACTTGAGAACACTGAAGCTTTCTTT.

This clone is a singleton in its sample. The J gene is TRBJ1-6, the V gene TRBV6-7; TRBD1 matches 7 bases. TRBV6-7 is given ORF status, its function remaining uncertain. The CDR3 has 18 residues. Trimming at V came to 6 bases and at J to 4 bases, leaving 15 bases not matched to a gene. The CDR3 nucleotides are TGTGCCAGCAGGACAATCCTTACAGGGGCCGGTTATAATTCACCCCTCCACTTT. This encodes CASRTILTGAGYNSPLHF.

The gene calls are TRBV6-1 and TRBJ2-6; D is perhaps TRBD2 (6 bases). CDR1 and CDR2 from the germline V gene are MNHNS and SASEGT. The CDR3 spans 14 residues. Trimming pared 6 bases from V and 4 bases from J, leaving 10 bases between. CDR3 residues: CASRGEAGANVLTF. The CDR3 DNA sequence: TGTGCCAGCAGGGGGGAGGCCGGGGCCAACGTCCTGACTTTC.

The chain links TRBV7-9 to TRBJ2-5; D not certain. This CDR3 is built from 13 residues. With 1 base removed from V and 2 bases from J, the gap between germline ends came to 5 bases. The V gene's germline CDR1 is SEHNR and CDR2 FQNEAQ (reference sequence). CDR3 region: CASSLVGQETQYF. CDR3 nucleotides: TGTGCCAGCAGCTTAGTCGGACAAGAGACCCAGTACTTC.

The chain is built from TRBV28 and TRBJ2-3; D not certain. V was clipped by 7 bases and J by 6 bases, with 17 bases between them. Germline-derived CDR1 and CDR2 are MDHEN and SYDVKM. CDR3 length equals 14 residues. The CDR3 region is CASKGSTLRDTQYF. Here the CDR3 DNA reads TGTGCCAGCAAGGGATCTACACTTAGGGATACGCAGTATTTT.

The genes are TRBV30 and TRBJ2-3; D may be TRBD1 (5 bases). Germline loops: CDR1 GTSNPN, CDR2 SVGIG (reference sequence). The CDR3 is 12 amino acids. V lost 3 bases and J 5 bases, leaving 9 bases between the germline ends. CDR3 nucleotides: TGTGCCTGGAGCCTAACAGGAGATACGCAGTATTTT. The encoded protein is CAWSLTGDTQYF.

The chain is built from TRBV7-3 and TRBJ2-5, with 7 bases fitting TRBD2. V trimming: 5 bases; J trimming: 5 bases; junction bases outside the gene matches: 5. The CDR3 runs 13 residues. In germline, CDR1 is SGHTA, CDR2 FQGTGA. Here the CDR3 reads CASSRSGAETQYF. Here the CDR3 DNA reads TGTGCCAGCAGCCGAAGCGGGGCGGAGACCCAGTACTTC. The whole variable domain, filled in from reference TRBV7-3 and TRBJ2-5, reads GAGVSQTPSNKVTEKGKYVELRCDPISGHTALYWYRQSLGQGPEFLIYFQGTGAADDSGLPNDRFFAVRPEGSVSTLKIQRTERGDSAVYLCASSRSGAETQYFGPGTRLLVL.

The CDR3 DNA sequence: TGCGCCAGCAGCTCCATACAGGGGGCCAATGAGCAGTTCTTC. This sequence encodes CASSSIQGANEQFF. The chain links TRBV5-1 to TRBJ2-1; 9 nucleotides agree with TRBD1. CDR3 length: 14 residues. CDR1 is SGHRS, CDR2 YFSETQ, per germline. V lost 3 bases and J lost 6; bases outside the gene matches: 4.

This chain links TRBV5-4 with TRBJ1-4; no clear D gene. CDR1 is SGHNT and CDR2 is YYREEE in the germline V gene (reference sequence). CDR3 size: 13 residues. Trimming left V 4 bases short and J 5 bases short, with 9 bases between. This CDR3 is CASSPQINEKLFF. The CDR3 DNA sequence: TGTGCCAGCAGCCCCCAGATAAATGAAAAACTGTTTTTT. Full variable domain (remainder filled in from reference TRBV5-4 and TRBJ1-4): ETGVTQSPTHLIKTRGQQVTLRCSSQSGHNTVSWYQQALGQGPQFIFQYYREEENGRGNFPPRFSGLQFPNYSSELNVNALELDDSALYLCASSPQINEKLFFGSGTQLSVL.

The rearrangement links TRBV30 to TRBJ1-3; D not resolved. This CDR3 contains 13 residues. V lost 0 bases and J lost 3, with 6 bases in between. Germline CDR1 reads GTSNPN; CDR2 reads SVGIG (reference sequence). The CDR3 DNA follows: TGTGCCTGGAGTGTAAACGGTGGAAACACCATATATTTT. This translates into CAWSVNGGNTIYF.

On this clone itself: The sample contains more than one DNA sequence encoding this CDR3. The chain combines TRBV5-1 with TRBJ1-1; D perhaps matches TRBD1 (5 bases). Trimming removed 0 bases from V and 2 bases from J, with 8 bases in between. Germline loops: CDR1 SGHRS, CDR2 YFSETQ. This CDR3 region has 14 residues. CDR3 region: CASSLGTGNTEAFF. DNA for the CDR3: TGCGCCAGCAGCTTGGGAACAGGTAACACTGAAGCTTTCTTT.

This clone appeared a single time. The rearrangement links TRBV28 to TRBJ1-1, with D tentatively TRBD1 (5 bases). Germline CDR1 MDHEN, CDR2 SYDVKM. V lost 1 base to trimming and J lost 2 bases, with 8 bases between them. The CDR3 has 14 residues. The CDR3 sequence: CASSLYTGNTEAFF. The CDR3 coding sequence is TGTGCCAGCAGTTTATACACAGGTAACACTGAAGCTTTCTTT.

V usage is TRBV4-2 and J usage is TRBJ2-3; the D gene is possibly TRBD2 (5 bases). Trimming took 6 bases from V and 3 from J, leaving 13 bases between them. The CDR3 extends over 14 amino acids. CDR1 is LGHNA, CDR2 YNFKEQ, per germline. The CDR3 DNA reads as TGTGCCAGCAGAGGACTCGATTTGACAGATACGCAGTATTTT. As protein: CASRGLDLTDTQYF.

The chain has TRBV7-2 and TRBJ1-2; TRBD1 agrees at 8 bases. V trimming: 4 bases; J trimming: 10 bases; junction bases outside the gene matches: 8. Germline CDR1 and CDR2: SGHTA and FQGNSA. The CDR3 sequence is 13 residues long. The CDR3 protein is CASSYEQGGVYTF. CDR3 in DNA: TGTGCCAGCAGCTACGAACAGGGGGGGGTCTACACCTTC.

J is TRBJ2-2 and V is TRBV7-6, with D possibly being TRBD2 (5 bases). The V gene's germline CDR1 is SGHVS and CDR2 FNYEAQ. The CDR3 runs 14 residues. Trimming took 3 bases from V and 2 from J, leaving 7 bases between them. The CDR3 DNA follows: TGTGCCAGCAGCTTGGCGGGCAACACCGGGGAGCTGTTTTTT. This sequence encodes CASSLAGNTGELFF.

This chain uses TRBV7-9 with TRBJ2-7; TRBD2 agrees at 7 bases. The V gene end was trimmed by 5 bases and the J gene end by 2 bases; junction bases not matched to a gene: 9. This CDR3 is 15 amino acids long. Germline V gene data show CDR1 as SEHNR and CDR2 as FQNEAQ (reference sequence). CDR3 sequence (DNA): TGTGCCAGCAGCACCTCCGGGACTACTACCTACGAGCAGTACTTC. As protein: CASSTSGTTTYEQYF. Complete variable domain (other parts from reference TRBV7-9 and TRBJ2-7): DTGVSQNPRHKITKRGQNVTFRCDPISEHNRLYWYRQTLGQGPEFLTYFQNEAQLEKSRLLSDRFSAERPKGSFSTLEIQRTEQGDSAMYLCASSTSGTTTYEQYFGPGTRLTVT.

The gene calls are TRBV6-5 and TRBJ1-4; 7 bases align to TRBD1. The CDR3 has 15 residues. The V segment lost 6 bases and the J segment 4 bases; nucleotides outside the gene matches: 8. Per the germline V gene, CDR1 is MNHEY and CDR2 is SVGAGI. The CDR3: CASSPPGQLNEKLFF. CDR3 in DNA: TGTGCCAGCAGCCCCCCGGGACAGCTTAATGAAAAACTGTTTTTT.

The chain joins TRBV5-1 to TRBJ2-5, with TRBD2 matching over 10 bases. The CDR3 is made up of 18 amino acids. CDR1 and CDR2 (germline): SGHRS, YFSETQ. V shed 0 bases, J shed 4 bases, and the junction held 12 bases outside the gene matches. CDR3 sequence reads: CASSLATSGAQSGETQYF. CDR3 sequence (DNA): TGCGCCAGCAGCTTGGCCACTAGCGGGGCTCAATCAGGAGAGACCCAGTACTTC.

This clone was seen only a few times. V and J are TRBV5-1 and TRBJ2-3, with 8 bases matching TRBD2. Trimming cost V 5 bases and J 7 bases; bases outside gene matches: 9. The CDR3 consists of 14 residues. Germline loops: CDR1 SGHRS, CDR2 YFSETQ. CDR3 loop: CASRVSGADNTQYF. In DNA form, the CDR3 reads TGCGCCAGCAGGGTTAGCGGGGCGGATAATACGCAGTATTTT. The variable domain in full, with the rest retrieved from reference TRBV5-1 and TRBJ2-3, is KAGVTQTPRYLIKTRGQQVTLSCSPISGHRSVSWYQQTPGQGLQFLFEYFSETQRNKGNFPGRFSGRQFSNSRSEMNVSTLELGDSALYLCASRVSGADNTQYFGPGTRLTVL.

The chain recombines TRBV7-9 with TRBJ2-1, with 8 nucleotides matching TRBD2. V shed 5 bases, J shed 7 bases, and the junction held 13 bases outside the gene matches. Per germline, CDR1 SEHNR and CDR2 FQNEAQ (reference sequence). The CDR3 has 16 amino acids. This CDR3 is CASSPKWREALNEQFF. For the CDR3, the DNA is TGTGCCAGCAGCCCAAAGTGGCGGGAGGCCTTAAATGAGCAGTTCTTC.